In its sample, the clone carrying this TCR beta chain was seen a few times. Its antigen is as yet unknown. This sample was taken from a study of response to subunit inactivated influenza vaccine. Points from the study as a whole: Few new T cells, the authors suggested, are recruited by each seasonal influenza vaccination.

Germline V gives CDR1 MNHEY, CDR2 SVGEGT. CDR3 length equals 18 residues. J was trimmed by 0 bases and V by 0 bases; bases with no gene match: 8. One entry per CDR3 protein results from TCRdb running MiXCR on the RT-PCR reads. The sample includes approximately 530,000 distinct CDR3 sequences, 7.2% of them seen just once. This sequence originates from a man aged 50 to 69 who received an inactivated influenza vaccine. Source: PBMCs from blood, taken roughly 24 months after vaccination. The rearrangement links TRBV6-2 or TRBV6-3 to TRBJ2-1; 7 bases align to TRBD1. CDR3 DNA: TGTGCCAGCAGTTACTCTAACGACAGGGATAGCTCCTACAATGAGCAGTTCTTC. This gives the protein CASSYSNDRDSSYNEQFF.